This T cell receptor (beta chain) emerged from a study of OX40 agonist ivuxolimab in advanced cancers. Sequencing used immunoSEQ multiplex PCR; TCRdb keeps in-frame clones, though not all of them. In the table there are roughly 27,000 clones, roughly 85% of which are singletons. CDR3 size: 16 residues. The V gene's germline CDR1 is SGHTA and CDR2 FQGTGA. V lost 5 bases and J 3 bases, leaving 19 bases between the germline ends. Here the sequenced sample was CD4+ or CD8+ T cells sorted from blood, taken in a trial of the OX40 agonist ivuxolimab. This sequence joins TRBV7-3 and TRBJ1-2; weak D call: TRBD1 (5 bases). The sequence derives from an adult with an advanced solid tumor such as melanoma, head and neck, liver or kidney cancer. The chain's CDR3 is CASSATGVYGHYGYTF. CDR3 nucleotide sequence: TGTGCCAGCAGCGCTACGGGGGTTTATGGTCACTATGGCTACACCTTC. Variable domain in full (rest from reference TRBV7-3 and TRBJ1-2): GAGVSQTPSNKVTEKGKYVELRCDPISGHTALYWYRQSLGQGPEFLIYFQGTGAADDSGLPNDRFFAVRPEGSVSTLKIQRTERGDSAVYLCASSATGVYGHYGYTFGSGTRLTVV.